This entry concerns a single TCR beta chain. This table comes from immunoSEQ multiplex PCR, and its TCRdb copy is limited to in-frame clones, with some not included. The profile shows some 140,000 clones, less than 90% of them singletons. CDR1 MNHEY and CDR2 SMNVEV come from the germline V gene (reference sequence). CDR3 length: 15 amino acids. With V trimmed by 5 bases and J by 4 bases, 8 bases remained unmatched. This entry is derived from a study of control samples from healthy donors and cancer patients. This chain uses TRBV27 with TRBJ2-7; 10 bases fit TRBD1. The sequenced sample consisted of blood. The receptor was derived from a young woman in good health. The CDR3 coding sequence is TGTGCCAGCAGTCCCGACAGGGGGCGACAGTACGAGCAGTACTTC. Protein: CASSPDRGRQYEQYF.